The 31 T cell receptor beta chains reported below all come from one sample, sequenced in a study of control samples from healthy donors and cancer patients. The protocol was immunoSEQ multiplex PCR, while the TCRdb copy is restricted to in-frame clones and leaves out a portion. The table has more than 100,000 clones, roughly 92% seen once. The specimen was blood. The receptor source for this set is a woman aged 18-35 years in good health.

The CDR3 DNA is TGTGCCAGCAGCCAAGGGAGCGGCACAGATACGCAGTATTTT. Its protein is CASSQGSGTDTQYF. V gene TRBV4-2 combines with J gene TRBJ2-3; no firm D call. CDR3 length: 14 residues. From germline, CDR1 is LGHNA and CDR2 YNFKEQ. V dropped 1 base and J dropped 1 base, with 6 bases sitting between them.

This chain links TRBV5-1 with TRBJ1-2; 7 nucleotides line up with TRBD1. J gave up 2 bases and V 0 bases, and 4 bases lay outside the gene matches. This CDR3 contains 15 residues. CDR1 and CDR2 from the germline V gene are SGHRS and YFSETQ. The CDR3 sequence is CASSLAYRGNYGYTF. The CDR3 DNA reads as TGCGCCAGCAGCTTGGCGTACAGGGGAAACTATGGCTACACCTTC. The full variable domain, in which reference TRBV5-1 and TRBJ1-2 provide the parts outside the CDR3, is KAGVTQTPRYLIKTRGQQVTLSCSPISGHRSVSWYQQTPGQGLQFLFEYFSETQRNKGNFPGRFSGRQFSNSRSEMNVSTLELGDSALYLCASSLAYRGNYGYTFGSGTRLTVV.

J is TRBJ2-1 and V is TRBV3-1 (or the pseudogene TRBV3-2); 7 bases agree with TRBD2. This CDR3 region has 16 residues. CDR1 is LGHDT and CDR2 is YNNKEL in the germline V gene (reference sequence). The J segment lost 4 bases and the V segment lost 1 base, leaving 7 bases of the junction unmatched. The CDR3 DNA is TGTGCCAGCAGCCAAGTGATGGGCGGGGGATACAATGAGCAGTTCTTC. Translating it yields CASSQVMGGGYNEQFF.

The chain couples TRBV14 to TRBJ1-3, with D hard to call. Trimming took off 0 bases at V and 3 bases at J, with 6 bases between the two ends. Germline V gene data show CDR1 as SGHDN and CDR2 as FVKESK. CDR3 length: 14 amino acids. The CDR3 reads CASSQEGLGNTIYF. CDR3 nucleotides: TGTGCCAGCAGCCAAGAGGGTCTTGGAAACACCATATATTTT.

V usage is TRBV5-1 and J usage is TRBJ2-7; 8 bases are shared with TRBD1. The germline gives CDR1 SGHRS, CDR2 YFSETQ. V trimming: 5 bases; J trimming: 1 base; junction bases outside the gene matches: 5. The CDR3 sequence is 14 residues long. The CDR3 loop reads CASRWQGASYEQYF. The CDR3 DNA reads TGCGCCAGCAGGTGGCAGGGGGCTTCCTACGAGCAGTACTTC. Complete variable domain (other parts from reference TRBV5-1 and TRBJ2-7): KAGVTQTPRYLIKTRGQQVTLSCSPISGHRSVSWYQQTPGQGLQFLFEYFSETQRNKGNFPGRFSGRQFSNSRSEMNVSTLELGDSALYLCASRWQGASYEQYFGPGTRLTVT.

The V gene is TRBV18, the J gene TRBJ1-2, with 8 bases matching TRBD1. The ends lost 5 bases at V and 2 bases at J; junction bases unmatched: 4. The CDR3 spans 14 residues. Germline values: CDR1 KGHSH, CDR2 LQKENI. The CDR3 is CASSTDRGNYGYTF. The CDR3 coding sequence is TGTGCCAGCTCAACTGACAGGGGAAACTATGGCTACACCTTC.

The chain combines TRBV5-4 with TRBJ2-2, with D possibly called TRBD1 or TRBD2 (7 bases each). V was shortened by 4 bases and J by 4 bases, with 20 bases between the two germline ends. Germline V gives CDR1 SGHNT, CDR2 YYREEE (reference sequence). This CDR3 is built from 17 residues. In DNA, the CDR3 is TGTGCCAGCAGCATGCGGCAGGGGGGGAAGAGCACCGGGGAGCTGTTTTTT. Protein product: CASSMRQGGKSTGELFF.

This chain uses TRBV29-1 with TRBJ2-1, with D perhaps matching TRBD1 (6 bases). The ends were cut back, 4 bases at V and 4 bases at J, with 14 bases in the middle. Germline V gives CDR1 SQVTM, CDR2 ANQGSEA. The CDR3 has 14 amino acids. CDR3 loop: CSVVGRGRYNEQFF. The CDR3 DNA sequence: TGCAGCGTTGTTGGCAGGGGAAGGTACAATGAGCAGTTCTTC.

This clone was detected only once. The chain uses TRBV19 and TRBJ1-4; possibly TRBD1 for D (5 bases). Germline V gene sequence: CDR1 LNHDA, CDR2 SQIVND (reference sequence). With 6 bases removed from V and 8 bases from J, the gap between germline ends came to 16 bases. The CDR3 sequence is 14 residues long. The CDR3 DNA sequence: TGTGCCAGTAGAAATGGTCAGGGCCGCGAAAAACTGTTTTTT. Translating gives CASRNGQGREKLFF.

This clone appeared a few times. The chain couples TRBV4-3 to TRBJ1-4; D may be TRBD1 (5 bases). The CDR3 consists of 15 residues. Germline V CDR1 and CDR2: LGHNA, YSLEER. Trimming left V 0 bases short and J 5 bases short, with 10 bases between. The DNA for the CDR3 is TGCGCCAGCAGCCAAGACGCGGCAGGGAATGAAAAACTGTTTTTT. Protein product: CASSQDAAGNEKLFF.

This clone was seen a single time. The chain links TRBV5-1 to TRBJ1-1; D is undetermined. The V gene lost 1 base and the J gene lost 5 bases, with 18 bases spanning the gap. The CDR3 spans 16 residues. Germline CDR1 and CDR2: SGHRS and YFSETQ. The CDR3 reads CASSLSKSAGTTEAFF. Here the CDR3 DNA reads TGCGCCAGCAGCTTGTCTAAGTCCGCAGGAACGACTGAAGCTTTCTTT.

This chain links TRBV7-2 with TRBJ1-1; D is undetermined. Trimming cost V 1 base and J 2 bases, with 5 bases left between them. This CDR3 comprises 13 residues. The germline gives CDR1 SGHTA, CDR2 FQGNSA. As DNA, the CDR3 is TGTGCCAGCAGCTTAGAAGGAAACACTGAAGCTTTCTTT. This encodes CASSLEGNTEAFF.

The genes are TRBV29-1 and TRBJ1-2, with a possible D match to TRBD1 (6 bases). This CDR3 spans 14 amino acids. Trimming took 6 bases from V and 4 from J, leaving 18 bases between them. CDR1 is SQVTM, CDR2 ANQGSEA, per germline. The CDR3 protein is CSVADGQSLYGYTF. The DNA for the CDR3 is TGCAGCGTCGCAGACGGACAGTCCCTCTATGGCTACACCTTC. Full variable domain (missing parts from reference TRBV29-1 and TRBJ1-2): SAVISQKPSRDICQRGTSLTIQCQVDSQVTMMFWYRQQPGQSLTLIATANQGSEATYESGFVIDKFPISRPNLTFSTLTVSNMSPEDSSIYLCSVADGQSLYGYTFGSGTRLTVV.

This CDR3 reads CASSLRGRGEAFF. The DNA of the CDR3 is TGTGCCAGCAGCTTAAGGGGGCGCGGTGAAGCTTTCTTT. This chain connects TRBV7-2 to TRBJ1-1; 7 bases are a match to TRBD1. Per the germline V gene, CDR1 is SGHTA and CDR2 is FQGNSA. The CDR3 is 13 amino acids. Trimming at V came to 2 bases and at J to 7 bases, leaving 4 bases not matched to a gene.

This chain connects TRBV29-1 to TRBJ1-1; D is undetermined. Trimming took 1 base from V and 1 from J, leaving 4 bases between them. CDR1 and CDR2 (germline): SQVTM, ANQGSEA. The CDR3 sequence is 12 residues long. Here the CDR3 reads CSVEAGNTEAFF. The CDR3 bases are TGCAGCGTTGAAGCAGGGAACACTGAAGCTTTCTTT.

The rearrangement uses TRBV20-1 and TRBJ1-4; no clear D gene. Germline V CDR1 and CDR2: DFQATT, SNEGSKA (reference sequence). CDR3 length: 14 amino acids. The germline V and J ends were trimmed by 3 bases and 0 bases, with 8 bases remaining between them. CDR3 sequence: CSASRQPTNEKLFF. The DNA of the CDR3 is TGCAGTGCTAGTCGGCAGCCAACTAATGAAAAACTGTTTTTT.

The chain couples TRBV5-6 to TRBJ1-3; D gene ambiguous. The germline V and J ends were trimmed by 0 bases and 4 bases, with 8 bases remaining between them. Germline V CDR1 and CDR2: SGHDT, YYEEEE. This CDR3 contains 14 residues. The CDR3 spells CASSLVPEGNTIYF. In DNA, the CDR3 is TGTGCCAGCAGCTTGGTCCCGGAGGGAAACACCATATATTTT.

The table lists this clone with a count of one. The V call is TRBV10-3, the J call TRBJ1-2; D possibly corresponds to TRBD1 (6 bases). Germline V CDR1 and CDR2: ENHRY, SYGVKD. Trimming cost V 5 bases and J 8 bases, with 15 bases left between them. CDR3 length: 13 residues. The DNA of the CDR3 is TGTGCCATCAGTACCCAGGGGAGTTGGGGCTACACCTTC. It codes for CAISTQGSWGYTF.

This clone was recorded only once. CDR3: CASSSYRDFEQYF. The CDR3 DNA is TGTGCCAGCAGCTCATACAGGGATTTCGAGCAGTACTTC. The gene calls are TRBV7-6 and TRBJ2-7; TRBD1 is a possible D gene (6 bases). Germline loops: CDR1 SGHVS, CDR2 FNYEAQ. The CDR3 loop spans 13 amino acids. V lost 4 bases and J lost 6, with 13 bases in between.

Here the CDR3 reads CASSLPATSLGQPQHF. The CDR3 region has the DNA TGTGCCAGCAGTCTGCCCGCTACCAGCCTCGGTCAGCCCCAGCATTTT. J is TRBJ1-5 and V is TRBV28, with D hard to call. Per the germline V gene, CDR1 is MDHEN and CDR2 is SYDVKM. V shed 5 bases and J shed 6 bases, with 20 bases lying between them. The CDR3 contains 16 residues. Using reference TRBV28 and TRBJ1-5 for the parts outside the CDR3, the full variable domain is DVKVTQSSRYLVKRTGEKVFLECVQDMDHENMFWYRQDPGLGLRLIYFSYDVKMKEKGDIPEGYSVSREKKERFSLILESASTNQTSMYLCASSLPATSLGQPQHFGDGTRLSIL.

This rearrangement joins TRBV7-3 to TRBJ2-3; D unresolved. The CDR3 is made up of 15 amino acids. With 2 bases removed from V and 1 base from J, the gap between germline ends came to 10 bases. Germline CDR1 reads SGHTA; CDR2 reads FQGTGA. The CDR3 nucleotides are TGTGCCAGCAGCTTACAGCCCCAGGGCACAGATACGCAGTATTTT. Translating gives CASSLQPQGTDTQYF.

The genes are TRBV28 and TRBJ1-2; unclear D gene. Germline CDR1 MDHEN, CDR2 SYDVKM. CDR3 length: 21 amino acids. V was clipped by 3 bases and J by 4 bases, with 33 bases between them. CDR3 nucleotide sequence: TGTGCCAGCAGTTTGGTACCCTCGAGACACACACCACGCTGCGGGCCCTATGGCTACACCTTC. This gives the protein CASSLVPSRHTPRCGPYGYTF.

Written as DNA, the CDR3 is TGTGCCAGCAGCTTGGCCAACTCACCCCTCCACTTT. Protein product: CASSLANSPLHF. The rearrangement links TRBV5-4 to TRBJ1-6; unclear D gene. Germline assignment: CDR1 SGHNT and CDR2 YYREEE (reference sequence). Trimming left V 0 bases short and J 10 bases short, with 5 bases between. CDR3 length: 12 amino acids. The full variable domain, rest sourced from reference TRBV5-4 and TRBJ1-6, is ETGVTQSPTHLIKTRGQQVTLRCSSQSGHNTVSWYQQALGQGPQFIFQYYREEENGRGNFPPRFSGLQFPNYSSELNVNALELDDSALYLCASSLANSPLHFGNGTRLTVT.

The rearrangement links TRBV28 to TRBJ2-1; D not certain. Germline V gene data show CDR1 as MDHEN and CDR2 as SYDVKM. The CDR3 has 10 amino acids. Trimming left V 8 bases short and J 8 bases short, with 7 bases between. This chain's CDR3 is CASGRYEQFF. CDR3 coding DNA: TGTGCCAGCGGAAGGTATGAGCAGTTCTTC.

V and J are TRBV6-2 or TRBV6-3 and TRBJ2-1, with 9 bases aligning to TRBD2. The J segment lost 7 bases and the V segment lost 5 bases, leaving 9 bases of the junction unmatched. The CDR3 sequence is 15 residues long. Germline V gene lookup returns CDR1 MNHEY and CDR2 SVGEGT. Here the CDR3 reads CASSPVGGRGNEQFF. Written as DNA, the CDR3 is TGTGCCAGCAGTCCGGTGGGCGGGAGGGGGAATGAGCAGTTCTTC.

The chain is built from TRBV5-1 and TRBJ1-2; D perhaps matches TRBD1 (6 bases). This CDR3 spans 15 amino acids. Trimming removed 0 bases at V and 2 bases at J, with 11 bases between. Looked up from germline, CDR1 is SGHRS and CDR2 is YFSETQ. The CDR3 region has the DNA TGCGCCAGCAGCTTGGCTCCAACAGGGAACTATGGCTACACCTTC. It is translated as CASSLAPTGNYGYTF.

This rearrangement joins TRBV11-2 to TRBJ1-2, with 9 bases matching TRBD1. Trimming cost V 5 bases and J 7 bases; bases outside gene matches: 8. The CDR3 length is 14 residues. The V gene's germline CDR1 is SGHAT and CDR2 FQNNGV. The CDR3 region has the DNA TGTGCCAGCAGCCCGACAGGGGGGTTTGGTGGCTACACCTTC. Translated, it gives CASSPTGGFGGYTF.

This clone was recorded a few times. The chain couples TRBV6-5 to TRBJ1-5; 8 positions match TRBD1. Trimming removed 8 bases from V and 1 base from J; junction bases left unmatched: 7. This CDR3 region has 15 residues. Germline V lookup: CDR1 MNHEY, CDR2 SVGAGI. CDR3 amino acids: CASSGGAVSNQPQHF. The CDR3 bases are TGTGCCAGCTCAGGGGGCGCTGTCAGCAATCAGCCCCAGCATTTT.

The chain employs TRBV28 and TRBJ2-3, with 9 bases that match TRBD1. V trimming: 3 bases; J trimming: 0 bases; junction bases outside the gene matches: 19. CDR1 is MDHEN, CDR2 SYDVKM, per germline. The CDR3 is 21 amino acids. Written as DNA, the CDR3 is TGTGCCAGCAGTTTCCGAAAAGGACAGGGGACGGCACCTCCTAGCACAGATACGCAGTATTTT. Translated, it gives CASSFRKGQGTAPPSTDTQYF.

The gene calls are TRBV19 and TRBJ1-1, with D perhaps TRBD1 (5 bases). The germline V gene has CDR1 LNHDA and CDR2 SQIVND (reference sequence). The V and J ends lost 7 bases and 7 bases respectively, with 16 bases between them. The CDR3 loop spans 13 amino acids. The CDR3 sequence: CASTLRRGYEAFF. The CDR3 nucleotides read TGTGCCAGTACCCTCCGTCGGGGGTATGAAGCTTTCTTT.

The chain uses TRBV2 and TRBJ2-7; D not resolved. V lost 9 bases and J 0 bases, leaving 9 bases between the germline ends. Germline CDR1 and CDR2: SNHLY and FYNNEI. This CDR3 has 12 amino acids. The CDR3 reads CASGWGSYEQYF. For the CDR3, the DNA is TGTGCCAGTGGGTGGGGCTCCTACGAGCAGTACTTC.